Below, 28 T cell receptor beta chains from the same sample are listed, as sequenced in a study of T cells in Graves' hyperthyroidism and ophthalmopathy. RNA transcripts yielded amplified TCR beta CDR3 regions. HTBI primers were the set used in a first-round RT-PCR of the TCR CDR3. MiXCR was run by TCRdb on the multiplex PCR reads, yielding one entry per CDR3 protein. The data contain 410,000 or so distinct CDR3 sequences, roughly 14% of them singletons. The specimen sequenced was blood. The receptors here all came from a man younger than 35 with Graves' ophthalmopathy.

This clonotype was counted many times. This chain links TRBV13 with TRBJ2-7; D is unclear. The CDR3 covers 14 residues. With 3 bases removed from V and 2 bases from J, the gap between germline ends came to 11 bases. Germline V gene sequence: CDR1 PRHDT, CDR2 FYEKMQ (reference sequence). In nucleotides, the CDR3 is TGTGCCAGCAGCTTTGGGAAGCCTACCTACGAGCAGTACTTC. Encoded protein: CASSFGKPTYEQYF. The whole variable domain, remainder taken from reference TRBV13 and TRBJ2-7, is AAGVIQSPRHLIKEKRETATLKCYPIPRHDTVYWYQQGPGQDPQFLISFYEKMQSDKGSIPDRFSAQQFSDYHSELNMSSLELGDSALYFCASSFGKPTYEQYFGPGTRLTVT.

This clonotype appeared a few times. This chain uses TRBV5-8 with TRBJ2-2; TRBD1 is a possible D gene (6 bases). The CDR3 is 16 amino acids. The germline gives CDR1 SGHTS, CDR2 YDEGEE. Trimming cost V 1 base and J 5 bases, with 15 bases left between them. CDR3: CASSLRLGTLTGELFF. DNA of the CDR3: TGTGCCAGCAGCTTGCGTCTGGGGACACTAACCGGGGAGCTGTTTTTT. Full variable domain (remainder filled in from reference TRBV5-8 and TRBJ2-2): EAGVTQSPTHLIKTRGQQATLRCSPISGHTSVYWYQQALGLGLQFLLWYDEGEERNRGNFPPRFSGRQFPNYSSELNVNALELEDSALYLCASSLRLGTLTGELFFGEGSRLTVL.

V gene TRBV19 combines with J gene TRBJ1-4; TRBD1 matches at 8 bases. There are 15 residues in the CDR3. Trimming cost V 5 bases and J 8 bases; bases outside gene matches: 10. CDR1 is LNHDA, CDR2 SQIVND, per germline (reference sequence). The CDR3 here is CASSPLDRAHEKLFF. For the CDR3, the DNA is TGTGCCAGTAGTCCGTTGGACAGGGCCCACGAAAAACTGTTTTTT.

In its sample, this clonotype was seen many times. The rearrangement joins TRBV12-3 or TRBV12-4 to TRBJ2-7; TRBD2 matches 7 bases. J gave up 2 bases and V 6 bases, and 7 bases lay outside the gene matches. The CDR3 totals 14 residues. The CDR3 DNA follows: TGTGCCAGCAGAATAGCGGGCCTCGCCTACGAGCAGTACTTC. Amino acid sequence: CASRIAGLAYEQYF.

This clonotype appeared many times. The chain combines TRBV20-1 with TRBJ1-2; D is perhaps TRBD1 (6 bases). The V end was cut by 7 bases, the J end by 5 bases, with 17 bases between. Germline V lookup: CDR1 DFQATT, CDR2 SNEGSKA (reference sequence). This CDR3 has 13 amino acids. The DNA of the CDR3 is TGCAGTGGTACACAGGGAATGGGATATGGCTACACCTTC. This gives the protein CSGTQGMGYGYTF.

The rearrangement links TRBV18 to TRBJ1-6; D is undetermined. The V end lost 3 bases, the J end lost 9 bases, and 12 bases lay between the germline ends. CDR3 length equals 14 residues. Per germline, CDR1 KGHSH and CDR2 LQKENI. DNA of the CDR3: TGTGCCAGCTCACCCCCCTCCGTAAGTTCACCCCTCCACTTT. Protein sequence: CASSPPSVSSPLHF.

This clonotype has only a few counts. The rearrangement uses TRBV29-1 and TRBJ1-4; D might be TRBD1 (6 bases). CDR3 length equals 13 residues. Trimming pared 5 bases from V and 0 bases from J, leaving 7 bases between. Germline V CDR1 and CDR2: SQVTM, ANQGSEA. CDR3: CSVWGPTNEKLFF. The DNA for the CDR3 is TGCAGCGTTTGGGGGCCAACTAATGAAAAACTGTTTTTT.

This clonotype was picked up many times. The chain has TRBV3-1 and TRBJ2-3; possible D gene TRBD1, 5 bases. The CDR3 has 15 amino acids. From germline, CDR1 is LGHDT and CDR2 YNNKEL (reference sequence). Trimming removed 4 bases at V and 1 base at J, with 12 bases between. The CDR3 DNA sequence: TGTGCCAGCAGCCCCTTACGCAGGGGCACAGATACGCAGTATTTT. It specifies CASSPLRRGTDTQYF.

This clonotype was picked up a small number of times. This sequence joins TRBV7-6 and TRBJ2-3; tentatively, D is TRBD2 (5 bases). Germline V gives CDR1 SGHVS, CDR2 FNYEAQ. The CDR3 has 14 amino acids. Trimming removed 1 base at V and 6 bases at J, with 11 bases between. The CDR3 sequence: CASSLGLAVDTQYF. The CDR3 DNA sequence: TGTGCCAGCAGCTTAGGGCTAGCTGTCGATACGCAGTATTTT.

In nucleotides, the CDR3 is TGTGCCAGCAGTGAAGCCACAGGGGTCTACGAGCAGTACTTC. Translated: CASSEATGVYEQYF. V and J are TRBV6-1 and TRBJ2-7, with 7 positions matching TRBD1. After removal of 0 bases from V and 3 bases from J, the junction contained 2 bases not matched to a gene. Germline V gene data show CDR1 as MNHNS and CDR2 as SASEGT. This CDR3 is 14 amino acids long.

The chain is built from TRBV10-2 and TRBJ2-1; TRBD1 matches at 11 bases. This CDR3 contains 16 residues. Germline V gene data show CDR1 as WSHSY and CDR2 as SAAADI. J lost 9 bases, V lost 7 bases, and 14 bases had no gene match. CDR3 protein: CASTTLRDRGRREQFF. The CDR3 DNA reads TGCGCCAGCACCACTCTCCGGGACAGGGGGAGGCGTGAGCAGTTCTTC.

This clonotype was counted many times. CDR3 residues: CASSLSPGYNEQFF. The CDR3 DNA sequence: TGTGCCAGCAGCTTATCTCCAGGGTACAATGAGCAGTTCTTC. This chain uses TRBV7-2 with TRBJ2-1; D is possibly TRBD1 (5 bases). V lost 2 bases and J lost 4, with 9 bases in between. The CDR3 contains 14 residues. Germline CDR1 reads SGHTA; CDR2 reads FQGNSA.

This clonotype was detected ten times or more. J is TRBJ2-5 and V is TRBV6-2 or TRBV6-3; D ambiguous. The ends were cut back, 6 bases at V and 1 base at J, with 15 bases in the middle. The V gene's germline CDR1 is MNHEY and CDR2 SVGEGT. The CDR3 runs to 15 residues. The CDR3 sequence is CASRPWAVFQETQYF. CDR3 DNA: TGTGCCAGCAGACCCTGGGCGGTCTTCCAAGAGACCCAGTACTTC.

This clonotype was detected only a few times. The chain has TRBV3-1 and TRBJ2-7; D is perhaps TRBD1 (5 bases). The CDR3 length is 16 residues. Germline loops: CDR1 LGHDT, CDR2 YNNKEL (reference sequence). V was trimmed by 0 bases and J by 2 bases, leaving 14 bases between them. The CDR3 spells CASSQDWGSGPYEQYF. In nucleotides, the CDR3 is TGTGCCAGCAGCCAAGACTGGGGCTCTGGCCCCTACGAGCAGTACTTC.

This clonotype was observed many times. V usage is TRBV12-3 or TRBV12-4 and J usage is TRBJ1-2; maybe TRBD1 (5 bases). V shed 5 bases and J shed 2 bases, with 15 bases lying between them. This CDR3 has 15 amino acids. CDR3 in DNA: TGTGCCAGCAGTCAAACGGGACTTGCGAACTATGGCTACACCTTC. It encodes CASSQTGLANYGYTF.

This clonotype has at least ten counts. The chain is built from TRBV27 and TRBJ2-7, with D perhaps matching TRBD1 or TRBD2 (5 bases each). The CDR3 extends over 13 amino acids. The V gene lost 6 bases and the J gene lost 2 bases, with 11 bases spanning the gap. Germline lookup yields CDR1 MNHEY and CDR2 SMNVEV (reference sequence). The CDR3, as DNA: TGTGCCAGCAGAGCAGGGACCCCCTACGAGCAGTACTTC. Amino acids: CASRAGTPYEQYF.

This clonotype was seen many times. The rearrangement joins TRBV11-3 to TRBJ2-2; perhaps TRBD2 as D (5 bases). The CDR3 is 15 amino acids. V shed 1 base and J shed 4 bases, with 10 bases lying between them. Germline V gives CDR1 SGHNT, CDR2 YENEEA. The CDR3 sequence: CASSLAEVLTGELFF. The CDR3 nucleotides are TGTGCCAGCAGCTTAGCGGAGGTTCTCACCGGGGAGCTGTTTTTT.

The chain uses TRBV6-1 and TRBJ1-5, with no clear D. Trimming pared 6 bases from V and 1 base from J, leaving 19 bases between. CDR3 length: 17 amino acids. Germline V gene sequence: CDR1 MNHNS, CDR2 SASEGT. The DNA for the CDR3 is TGTGCCAGCAGGTCAGAAGGAGGTCTAGGGAGCAATCAGCCCCAGCATTTT. This gives the protein CASRSEGGLGSNQPQHF.

This clonotype was seen many times. This chain connects TRBV30 to TRBJ2-1, with a weak D call TRBD2 (5 bases). Germline CDR1 reads GTSNPN; CDR2 reads SVGIG (reference sequence). The CDR3 contains 13 residues. Trimming took 0 bases from V and 4 from J, leaving 7 bases between them. The CDR3 is CAWSVSGYNEQFF. The CDR3 coding sequence is TGTGCCTGGAGTGTGAGCGGTTACAATGAGCAGTTCTTC.

The chain uses TRBV7-9 and TRBJ2-5; D unresolved. With 7 bases removed from V and 4 bases from J, the gap between germline ends came to 13 bases. The CDR3 loop spans 13 amino acids. Germline V gene lookup returns CDR1 SEHNR and CDR2 FQNEAQ (reference sequence). The CDR3 region is CASIPFPGETQYF. For the CDR3, the DNA is TGTGCCAGCATCCCATTTCCAGGAGAGACCCAGTACTTC.

This clonotype was detected once. V gene TRBV10-3 combines with J gene TRBJ2-1; 8 bases line up with TRBD2. Germline V gene sequence: CDR1 ENHRY, CDR2 SYGVKD. The trim removed 8 bases at V and 7 bases at J, leaving 10 bases unmatched. The CDR3 totals 14 residues. CDR3 nucleotide sequence: TGTGCCATCTCGGGGTTTGAGCGGGAGAATGAGCAGTTCTTC. Translation gives CAISGFERENEQFF.

This clonotype occurred many times. The chain links TRBV2 to TRBJ2-1; D may be TRBD2 (6 bases). The CDR3 is 17 residues long. V was pared by 3 bases and J by 3 bases, with 18 bases between. Germline V gene lookup returns CDR1 SNHLY and CDR2 FYNNEI. DNA of the CDR3: TGTGCCAGCAGTGATCCGGGAAGTGGGAGGAACTACAATGAGCAGTTCTTC. Amino acid sequence: CASSDPGSGRNYNEQFF.

This clonotype was counted at least ten times. This chain links TRBV30 with TRBJ2-7; TRBD2 aligns across 9 bases. V lost 8 bases to trimming and J lost 2 bases; unmatched junction nucleotides: 4. Germline V gene sequence: CDR1 GTSNPN, CDR2 SVGIG (reference sequence). The CDR3 runs 12 residues. The CDR3 DNA follows: TGTGCCGGGACTAGCCCAACCTACGAGCAGTACTTC. Its translation is CAGTSPTYEQYF.

A note on this clonotype: A much larger clone lies a single base off, so this may be a read error. The chain combines TRBV12-3 or TRBV12-4 with TRBJ2-7; 15 bases fit TRBD2. This CDR3 is 15 amino acids long. The junction had 2 bases not matched to a gene; V was cut back by 2 bases and J by 6 bases. The CDR3 region is CASSLRTSGRAEQYF. In DNA form, the CDR3 reads TGTGCCAGCAGTTTACGGACTAGCGGGAGGGCCGAGCAGTACTTC.

This chain links TRBV4-1 with TRBJ1-1, with a tentative D call TRBD1 (5 bases). The CDR3 is made up of 14 amino acids. Germline CDR1 is MGHRA and CDR2 is YSYEKL. V lost 3 bases, J lost 5 bases, and 13 bases lay in between. CDR3 loop: CASSHPGEGTEAFF. As DNA, the CDR3 is TGCGCCAGCAGCCATCCCGGTGAGGGGACTGAAGCTTTCTTT.

Remarks on this clonotype: It may be a read error: a sequence one base away is much more abundant. The V call is TRBV3-1, the J call TRBJ2-3; tentatively, D is TRBD2 (6 bases). The CDR3 runs to 17 residues. Germline-derived CDR1 and CDR2 are LGHDT and YNNKEL (reference sequence). CDR3: CVSSQDRGTAWTDTQYF. DNA of the CDR3: TGTGTCAGCAGCCAAGATCGCGGGACGGCCTGGACAGATACGCAGTATTTT.

This clonotype was seen ten or more times. The CDR3 DNA sequence: TGTGCCAGCAGCAGACAGGGAAATCAGCCCCAGCATTTT. It encodes CASSRQGNQPQHF. The V call is TRBV12-3 or TRBV12-4, the J call TRBJ1-5; 7 bases agree with TRBD1. Trimming removed 6 bases from V and 4 bases from J; junction bases left unmatched: 3. This CDR3 spans 13 amino acids.

In regard to this clonotype: A read error may explain this, as a much larger clone is one base away. No conserved phenylalanine or tryptophan is present at the end of the CDR3, so a read error is the likely explanation. The chain has TRBV10-3 and TRBJ1-1, with a weak D call TRBD1 (6 bases). This CDR3 contains 15 residues. Between the trimmed V and J ends, which lost 4 bases and 1 base, there was a span of 13 bases. Germline V gives CDR1 ENHRY, CDR2 SYGVKD. The CDR3 sequence: CAISGRSGENTEAFL. The CDR3 DNA sequence: TGTGCCATCAGTGGTAGGTCAGGGGAGAACACTGAAGCTTTCCTT.